This TCR beta chain was sequenced for a study of T cell responses to AZD1222 COVID-19 vaccine. The analysis combined second doses at about 4 or about 12 weeks. Turning to this clone: What it binds is not known.

V was cut by 6 bases and J by 1 base, with 10 bases left in between. The CDR3 loop spans 13 amino acids. Study-wide findings and caveats: Most donors were white British, females outnumbered males, and clonal diversity was possibly underestimated.

Assay used: immunoSEQ multiplex PCR; TCRdb lists only in-frame clones, some missing. The sample holds roughly 110,000 clones, 90% seen once. This material consisted of peripheral blood, taken 28 days after the second AZD1222 dose. The V gene is TRBV12-3 or TRBV12-4, the J gene TRBJ2-7; tentative D call: TRBD1 (6 bases). The source is an adult who received the AZD1222 COVID-19 vaccine. DNA of the CDR3: TGTGCCAGCAGGATTACAGGGTCCTACGAGCAGTACTTC. As protein: CASRITGSYEQYF.